The clone carrying this T cell receptor beta chain occurred many times. Its specificity is unknown. The V gene end was trimmed by 6 bases and the J gene end by 4 bases; junction bases not matched to a gene: 10. The CDR3 extends over 15 amino acids. The germline V gene encodes CDR1 DFQATT and CDR2 SNEGSKA (reference sequence). The data belong to a study of blood T cells in healthy people across ages. Findings of the study overall: Correlation between TCR beta diversity and naive T cell percentage was strong.

A second PCR, run for roughly 7 to 12 cycles, used a sample-barcoded 5' primer plus a J-beta primer mix. Every molecule of cDNA carried a tag from a template-switch adaptor with 12 random nucleotides. TCRdb re-called the 5' RACE reads with MiXCR, one entry per CDR3 protein. The table lists 730,000 or so distinct CDR3 sequences, 40% to 45% of them singletons. This clonotype was obtained from a man aged 80 or over in good health. The material sequenced was blood. The chain joins TRBV20-1 to TRBJ2-7; 12 bases line up with TRBD2. CDR3 amino acids: CSADGLAGSQYEQYF. In nucleotides, the CDR3 is TGCAGTGCGGACGGACTAGCGGGAAGTCAGTACGAGCAGTACTTC.